These 3 T cell receptor beta chains were all obtained from the same sample, sequenced in a study of cytomegalovirus exposure and HLA in healthy donors. 60 Vbeta and 13 Jbeta primers were used in PCR. Sequenced by immunoSEQ multiplex PCR; TCRdb stores in-frame clones only, minus some. The sample holds 130,000 or so clones, 65% to 80% seen once. The sample taken for sequencing was PBMCs. Receptors originate from a woman between 18 and 29 years old in good health and CMV-seronegative.

The J gene is TRBJ1-4, the V gene TRBV7-8; perhaps TRBD1 as D (5 bases). V shed 1 base and J shed 4 bases, with 16 bases lying between them. This CDR3 has 17 amino acids. Germline-derived CDR1 and CDR2 are SGHVS and FQNEAQ. The DNA of the CDR3 is TGTGCCAGCAGCTTAGTGCGTTGGGGGGTCCGTAATGAAAAACTGTTTTTT. Amino acids: CASSLVRWGVRNEKLFF.

This chain uses TRBV5-1 with TRBJ2-1, with a tentative D call TRBD2 (6 bases). V was pared by 0 bases and J by 9 bases, with 13 bases between. CDR3 length equals 14 residues. CDR1 and CDR2 from the germline V gene are SGHRS and YFSETQ. Written as DNA, the CDR3 is TGCGCCAGCAGCTTGGCCGCGCAGGAGGGTGAGCAGTTCTTC. Amino acids: CASSLAAQEGEQFF.

This sequence joins TRBV10-1 and TRBJ1-2; D possibly corresponds to TRBD1 (6 bases). The ends were cut back, 9 bases at V and 1 base at J, with 21 bases in the middle. The CDR3 runs to 16 residues. Germline assignment: CDR1 WNHNN and CDR2 SYGVQD (reference sequence). CDR3 DNA: TGCGCCAGATTTCAGACAGGAGGATTTCATAACTATGGCTACACCTTC. Translating it yields CARFQTGGFHNYGYTF.